Each of the 5 T cell receptor beta chains below was sequenced from the same sample in a study of cytomegalovirus exposure and HLA in healthy donors. In the PCR, 60 Vbeta and 13 Jbeta primers were used. Repertoires were generated with immunoSEQ multiplex PCR, while TCRdb's copy carries only in-frame clones and drops some. The sample lists roughly 110,000 clones, roughly four fifths occurring once. Input material: PBMCs. The receptors shown here come from a man aged 18-30 years in good health and CMV-seronegative.

The rearrangement links TRBV29-1 to TRBJ2-3; 8 bases align to TRBD1. Trimming cost V 7 bases and J 6 bases; bases outside gene matches: 6. Germline-derived CDR1 and CDR2 are SQVTM and ANQGSEA. The CDR3 spans 12 residues. CDR3 DNA sequence: TGCAGCGCGGACAGGGTGGGCGATACGCAGTATTTT. This sequence encodes CSADRVGDTQYF.

The chain is built from TRBV11-3 and TRBJ2-2; TRBD2 might be the D (5 bases). The CDR3 is made up of 16 amino acids. Germline V gene lookup returns CDR1 SGHNT and CDR2 YENEEA. V was trimmed by 5 bases and J by 4 bases, leaving 17 bases between them. CDR3 coding DNA: TGTGCCAGCAGCCCTGCGTTCGGGAAAGCCACCGGGGAGCTGTTTTTT. This codes for CASSPAFGKATGELFF. Full variable domain (rest looked up from reference TRBV11-3 and TRBJ2-2): EAGVVQSPRYKIIEKKQPVAFWCNPISGHNTLYWYLQNLGQGPELLIRYENEEAVDDSQLPKDRFSAERLKGVDSTLKIQPAELGDSAVYLCASSPAFGKATGELFFGEGSRLTVL.

V usage is TRBV5-1 and J usage is TRBJ2-3, with 10 bases that match TRBD1. This CDR3 spans 15 amino acids. V lost 5 bases, J lost 6 bases, and 9 bases stayed unmatched. Germline V gene data show CDR1 as SGHRS and CDR2 as YFSETQ. In nucleotides, the CDR3 is TGCGCCAGCAGTTCCGGGACAGGGGAGTTGGATACGCAGTATTTT. This encodes CASSSGTGELDTQYF.

The V and J genes are TRBV29-1 and TRBJ2-3, with 10 bases fitting TRBD2. The CDR3 runs 14 residues. V shed 6 bases, J shed 7 bases, and the junction held 10 bases outside the gene matches. Per germline, CDR1 SQVTM and CDR2 ANQGSEA. CDR3 protein: CSVVAGGAGYTQYF. As DNA, the CDR3 is TGCAGCGTCGTAGCGGGGGGCGCGGGATATACGCAGTATTTT.

The J gene is TRBJ1-2, the V gene TRBV29-1, with D unclear. Germline V gives CDR1 SQVTM, CDR2 ANQGSEA. This CDR3 contains 12 residues. V was trimmed by 7 bases and J by 5 bases, leaving 14 bases between them. The chain's CDR3 is CSARDGEYGYTF. The CDR3 nucleotides read TGCAGCGCCAGAGACGGAGAGTATGGCTACACCTTC.